This T cell receptor (beta chain) was obtained from a study of radiation and T cells in renal cell carcinoma. Study-wide points: Irradiated tumors had higher TCR clonality than control tumors. Irradiated tumors held more dominant CDR3 motifs than control tumors. Sampling covered only roughly 1 g of each tumor.

Notes on this clone: Its antigen is as yet unknown.

TCRdb's copy holds only in-frame clones and misses some; the assay was immunoSEQ multiplex PCR. This table has around 20,000 clones, approximately 59% appearing once. Documented treatment: treatment-naive control, cytoreductive nephrectomy. The CDR3 totals 14 residues. Per the germline V gene, CDR1 is LNHDA and CDR2 is SQIVND (reference sequence). Trimming removed 5 bases from V and 5 bases from J; junction bases left unmatched: 7. This material consisted of tumor tissue, taken from a patient whose treatment was nephrectomy without radiotherapy. This rearrangement joins TRBV19 to TRBJ2-7; 9 bases map to TRBD2. The TCR comes from a man between 45 and 60 years old with renal cell carcinoma. CDR3 in amino acids: CASSRLAGLNEQYF. The CDR3 nucleotides read TGTGCCAGTAGTCGGCTAGCGGGACTCAACGAGCAGTACTTC.